This T cell receptor (beta chain) comes out of a study of blood T cell repertoires in COVID-19. Study-level background: Italy, Spain and the United States were the sources of the convalescent and acute COVID-19 samples. Sample material is recorded as cDNA or gDNA derived from T cells, B-cell-depleted T cells, or PBMCs.

Original handling: How many nucleated cells were present was estimated from reference gene primer amplification. Clones were read by immunoSEQ multiplex PCR, and TCRdb kept only the in-frame ones, dropping some. The V and J calls and clone size were taken over from that table, and D and trimming were inferred from the DNA. In the table there are around 380,000 clones, around 84% of which are singletons. CDR1 MNHNS and CDR2 SASEGT come from the germline V gene. V dropped 1 base and J dropped 11 bases, with 12 bases sitting between them. The CDR3 spans 13 residues. The genes are TRBV6-1 and TRBJ1-3; tentative D call: TRBD1 (6 bases). This clonotype was obtained from a human donor with acute or convalescent COVID-19. The donor label of this sample is uncertain. Material for sequencing was peripheral blood. CDR3 amino acids: CASSEGDGGPIYF. The CDR3 DNA reads as TGTGCCAGCAGTGAAGGAGACGGGGGGCCCATATATTTT.